This TCR beta chain was obtained from a study of cytomegalovirus exposure and HLA in healthy donors. Whole-study results and caveats: Reports described diagnosis of cytomegalovirus status by the classifier as highly specific and sensitive. It was confirmed in vitro that three of the CMV-associated chains were specific for CMV antigens.

The donors formed part of the 120-subject validation cohort, distinct from the roughly 620-subject first cohort. Using immunoSEQ multiplex PCR, the repertoire was profiled, and TCRdb retains in-frame clones only, with some absent. The sample includes under 250,000 clones, roughly 87% of them seen just once. Regarding this clone: The antigen remains unidentified.

The CDR3 is 15 amino acids. With 0 bases clipped from V and 6 bases from J, the junction kept 5 bases outside the gene matches. The germline gives CDR1 SGHRS, CDR2 YFSETQ. The V gene is TRBV5-1, the J gene TRBJ2-4; 8 bases line up with TRBD2. The TCR was taken from a man aged 18-30 years in good health and CMV-seropositive. Source material: PBMCs. CDR3 DNA sequence: TGCGCCAGCAGCTTGGCCGCGGGAGGCCGAAACATTCAGTACTTC. This translates into CASSLAAGGRNIQYF.